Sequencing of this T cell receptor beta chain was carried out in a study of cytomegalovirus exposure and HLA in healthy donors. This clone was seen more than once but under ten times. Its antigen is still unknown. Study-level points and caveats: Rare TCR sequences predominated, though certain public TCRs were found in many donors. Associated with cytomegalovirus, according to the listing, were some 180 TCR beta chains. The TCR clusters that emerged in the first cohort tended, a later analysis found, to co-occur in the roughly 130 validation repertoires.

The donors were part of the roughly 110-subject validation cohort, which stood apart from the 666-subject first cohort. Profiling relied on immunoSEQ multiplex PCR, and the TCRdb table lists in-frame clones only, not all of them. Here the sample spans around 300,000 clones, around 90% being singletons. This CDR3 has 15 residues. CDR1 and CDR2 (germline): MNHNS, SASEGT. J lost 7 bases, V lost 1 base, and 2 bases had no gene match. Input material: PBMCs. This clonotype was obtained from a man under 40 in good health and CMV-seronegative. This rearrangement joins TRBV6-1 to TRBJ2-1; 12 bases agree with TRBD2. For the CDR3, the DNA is TGTGCCAGCAGTGAAGAGCTAGCGGGGGGGAATGAGCAGTTCTTC. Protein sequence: CASSEELAGGNEQFF.